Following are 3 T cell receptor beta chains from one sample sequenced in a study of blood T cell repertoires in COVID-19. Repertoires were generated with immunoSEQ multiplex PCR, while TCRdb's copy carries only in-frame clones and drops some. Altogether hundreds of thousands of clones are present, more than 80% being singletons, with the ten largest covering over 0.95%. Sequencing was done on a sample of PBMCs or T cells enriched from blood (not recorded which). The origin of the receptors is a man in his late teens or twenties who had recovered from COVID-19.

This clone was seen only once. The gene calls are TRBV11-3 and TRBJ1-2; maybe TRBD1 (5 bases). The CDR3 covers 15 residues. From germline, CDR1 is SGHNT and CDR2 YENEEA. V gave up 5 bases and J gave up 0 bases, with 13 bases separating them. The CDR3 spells CASSPQQVPNYGYTF. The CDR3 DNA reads TGTGCCAGCAGCCCTCAACAGGTACCTAACTATGGCTACACCTTC.

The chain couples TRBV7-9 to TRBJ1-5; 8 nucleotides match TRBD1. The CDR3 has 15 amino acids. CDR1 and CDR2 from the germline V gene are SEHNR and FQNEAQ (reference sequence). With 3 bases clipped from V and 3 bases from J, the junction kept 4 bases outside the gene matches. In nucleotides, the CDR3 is TGTGCCAGCAGCTTGACAGGGGCTTTCAATCAGCCCCAGCATTTT. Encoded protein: CASSLTGAFNQPQHF.

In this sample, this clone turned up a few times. As DNA, the CDR3 is TGTGCCAGCAGAAGACAGCCGAACACTGAAGCTTTCTTT. It translates to CASRRQPNTEAFF. The chain combines TRBV6-5 with TRBJ1-1, with D tentatively TRBD1 (5 bases). Deletions cut 6 bases from V and 1 base from J, with 9 bases between. This CDR3 has 13 residues. CDR1 MNHEY and CDR2 SVGAGI come from the germline V gene.